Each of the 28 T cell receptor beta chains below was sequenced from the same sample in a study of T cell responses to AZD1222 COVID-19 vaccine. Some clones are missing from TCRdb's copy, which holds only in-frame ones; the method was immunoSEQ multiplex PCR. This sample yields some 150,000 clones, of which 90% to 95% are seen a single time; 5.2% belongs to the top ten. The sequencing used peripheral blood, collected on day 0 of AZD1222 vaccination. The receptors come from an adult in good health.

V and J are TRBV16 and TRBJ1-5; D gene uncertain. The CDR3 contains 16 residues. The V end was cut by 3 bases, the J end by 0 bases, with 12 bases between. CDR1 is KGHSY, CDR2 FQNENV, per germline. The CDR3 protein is CASSHTDKHSNQPQHF. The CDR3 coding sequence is TGTGCCAGCAGCCATACCGACAAGCATAGCAATCAGCCCCAGCATTTT.

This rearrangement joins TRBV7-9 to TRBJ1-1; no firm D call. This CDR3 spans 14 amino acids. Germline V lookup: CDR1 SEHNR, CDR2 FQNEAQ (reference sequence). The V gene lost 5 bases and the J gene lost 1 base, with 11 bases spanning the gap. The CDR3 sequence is CASSPGQSNTEAFF. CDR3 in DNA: TGTGCCAGCAGCCCTGGGCAGTCGAACACTGAAGCTTTCTTT.

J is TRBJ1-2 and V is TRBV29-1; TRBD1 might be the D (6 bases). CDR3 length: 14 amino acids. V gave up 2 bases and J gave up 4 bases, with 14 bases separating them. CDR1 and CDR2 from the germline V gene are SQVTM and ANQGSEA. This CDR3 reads CSVESDRIIYGYTF. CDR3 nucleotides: TGCAGCGTTGAAAGTGACAGGATCATCTATGGCTACACCTTC.

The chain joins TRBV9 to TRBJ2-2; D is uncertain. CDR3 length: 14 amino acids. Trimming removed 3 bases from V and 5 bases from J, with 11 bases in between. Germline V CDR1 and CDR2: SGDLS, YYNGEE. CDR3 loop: CASSDRPRTGELFF. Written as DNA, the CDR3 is TGTGCCAGCAGCGACCGACCGAGAACCGGGGAGCTGTTTTTT. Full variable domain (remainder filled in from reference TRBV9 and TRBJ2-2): DSGVTQTPKHLITATGQRVTLRCSPRSGDLSVYWYQQSLDQGLQFLIQYYNGEERAKGNILERFSAQQFPDLHSELNLSSLELGDSALYFCASSDRPRTGELFFGEGSRLTVL.

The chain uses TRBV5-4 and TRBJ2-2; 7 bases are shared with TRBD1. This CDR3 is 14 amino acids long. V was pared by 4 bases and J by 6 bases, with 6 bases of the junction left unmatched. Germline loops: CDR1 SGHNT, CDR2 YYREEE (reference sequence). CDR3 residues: CASSPTTGAGELFF. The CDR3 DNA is TGTGCCAGCAGCCCGACAACAGGGGCCGGGGAGCTGTTTTTT.

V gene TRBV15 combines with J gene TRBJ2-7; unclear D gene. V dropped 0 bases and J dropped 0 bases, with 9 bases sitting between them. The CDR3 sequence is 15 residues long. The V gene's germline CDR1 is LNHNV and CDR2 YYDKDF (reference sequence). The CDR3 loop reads CATSRDRRSSYEQYF. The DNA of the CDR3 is TGTGCCACCAGCAGAGACAGGCGTAGCTCCTACGAGCAGTACTTC.

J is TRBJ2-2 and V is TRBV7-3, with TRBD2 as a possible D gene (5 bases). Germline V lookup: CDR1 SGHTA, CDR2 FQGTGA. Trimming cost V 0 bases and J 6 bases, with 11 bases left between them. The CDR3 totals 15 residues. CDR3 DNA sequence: TGTGCCAGCAGCTTAACGTTAAGCGGCGCCGGGGAGCTGTTTTTT. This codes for CASSLTLSGAGELFF.

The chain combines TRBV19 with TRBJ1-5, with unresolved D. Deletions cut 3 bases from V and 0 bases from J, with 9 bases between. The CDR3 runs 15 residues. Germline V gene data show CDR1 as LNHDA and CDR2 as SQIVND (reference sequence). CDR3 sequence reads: CASSIVSHSNQPQHF. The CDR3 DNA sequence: TGTGCCAGTAGTATTGTGAGTCATAGCAATCAGCCCCAGCATTTT.

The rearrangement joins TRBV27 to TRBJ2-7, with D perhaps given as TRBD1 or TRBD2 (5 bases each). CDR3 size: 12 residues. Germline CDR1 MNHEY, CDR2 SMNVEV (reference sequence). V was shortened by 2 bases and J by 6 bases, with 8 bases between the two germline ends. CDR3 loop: CASSLQGVEQYF. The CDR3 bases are TGTGCCAGCAGTTTACAGGGAGTCGAGCAGTACTTC.

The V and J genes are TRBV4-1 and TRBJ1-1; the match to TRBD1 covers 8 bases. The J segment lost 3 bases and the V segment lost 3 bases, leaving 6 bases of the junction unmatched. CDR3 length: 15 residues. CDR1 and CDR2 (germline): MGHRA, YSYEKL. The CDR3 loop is CASSHQPGQDTEAFF. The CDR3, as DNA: TGCGCCAGCAGCCATCAACCGGGACAGGACACTGAAGCTTTCTTT.

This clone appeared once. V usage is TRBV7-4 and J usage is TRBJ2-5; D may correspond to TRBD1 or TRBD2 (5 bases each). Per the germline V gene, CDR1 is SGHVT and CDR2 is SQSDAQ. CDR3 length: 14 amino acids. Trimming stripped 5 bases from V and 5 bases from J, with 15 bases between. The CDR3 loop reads CASSPGARWETQYF. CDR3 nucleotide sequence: TGTGCCAGCAGCCCCGGGGCTAGGTGGGAGACCCAGTACTTC.

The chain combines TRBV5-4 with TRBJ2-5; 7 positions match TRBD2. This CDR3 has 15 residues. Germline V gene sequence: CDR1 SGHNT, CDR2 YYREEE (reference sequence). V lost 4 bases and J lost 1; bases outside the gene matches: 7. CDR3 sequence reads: CASSRQSGTQETQYF. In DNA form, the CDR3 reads TGTGCCAGCAGCCGCCAGAGCGGGACCCAAGAGACCCAGTACTTC.

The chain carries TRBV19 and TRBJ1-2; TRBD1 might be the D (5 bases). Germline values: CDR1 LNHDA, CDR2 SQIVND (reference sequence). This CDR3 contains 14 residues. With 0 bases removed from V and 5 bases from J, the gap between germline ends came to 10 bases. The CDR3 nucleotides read TGTGCCAGTAGTATAGAGGAGACAGCGTATGGCTACACCTTC. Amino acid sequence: CASSIEETAYGYTF.

The CDR3 coding sequence is TGTGCCAGCAGCTTCGGGGGGCTCAACACTGAAGCTTTCTTT. Translated: CASSFGGLNTEAFF. The V call is TRBV7-2, the J call TRBJ1-1; D is perhaps TRBD1 (6 bases). V was clipped by 3 bases and J by 2 bases, with 10 bases between them. This CDR3 contains 14 residues. The V gene's germline CDR1 is SGHTA and CDR2 FQGNSA. Full variable domain (rest looked up from reference TRBV7-2 and TRBJ1-1): GAGVSQSPSNKVTEKGKDVELRCDPISGHTALYWYRQSLGQGLEFLIYFQGNSAPDKSGLPSDRFSAERTGGSVSTLTIQRTQQEDSAVYLCASSFGGLNTEAFFGQGTRLTVV.

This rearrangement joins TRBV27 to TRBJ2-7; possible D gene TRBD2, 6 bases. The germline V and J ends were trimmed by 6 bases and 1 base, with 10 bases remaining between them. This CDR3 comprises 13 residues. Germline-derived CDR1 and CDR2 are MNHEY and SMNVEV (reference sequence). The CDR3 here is CASSGSSSYEQYF. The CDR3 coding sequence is TGTGCCAGCAGCGGGAGTTCGTCCTACGAGCAGTACTTC.

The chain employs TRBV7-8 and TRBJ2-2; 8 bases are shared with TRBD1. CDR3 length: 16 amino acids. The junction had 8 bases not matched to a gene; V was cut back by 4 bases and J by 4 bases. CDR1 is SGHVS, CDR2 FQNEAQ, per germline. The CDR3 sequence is CASSSRQGQSTGELFF. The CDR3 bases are TGTGCCAGCAGCTCAAGACAGGGGCAGAGCACCGGGGAGCTGTTTTTT.

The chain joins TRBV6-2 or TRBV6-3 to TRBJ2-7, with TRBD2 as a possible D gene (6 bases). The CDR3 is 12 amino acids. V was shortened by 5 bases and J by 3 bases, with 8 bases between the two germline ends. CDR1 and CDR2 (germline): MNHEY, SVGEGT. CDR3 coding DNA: TGTGCCAGCAGTCGGGGGAACTACGAGCAGTACTTC. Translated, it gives CASSRGNYEQYF.

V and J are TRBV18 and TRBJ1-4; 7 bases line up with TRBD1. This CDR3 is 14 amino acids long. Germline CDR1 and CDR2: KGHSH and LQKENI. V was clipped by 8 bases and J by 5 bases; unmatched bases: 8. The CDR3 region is CASGRDRENEKLFF. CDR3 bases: TGTGCCAGCGGGCGGGACAGAGAGAATGAAAAACTGTTTTTT.

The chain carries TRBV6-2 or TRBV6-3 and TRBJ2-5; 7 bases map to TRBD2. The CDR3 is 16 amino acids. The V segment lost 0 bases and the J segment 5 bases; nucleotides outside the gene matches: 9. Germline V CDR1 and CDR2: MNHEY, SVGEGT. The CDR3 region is CASSYSYPGGGETQYF. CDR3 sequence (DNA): TGTGCCAGCAGTTACTCGTATCCGGGAGGCGGGGAGACCCAGTACTTC.

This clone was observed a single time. CDR3 DNA: TGTGCCAGTAGTATGGGACTAGCGGGGTCGAACACCGGGGAGCTGTTTTTT. Encoded protein: CASSMGLAGSNTGELFF. The gene calls are TRBV19 and TRBJ2-2, with 13 positions matching TRBD2. V lost 3 bases to trimming and J lost 0 bases; unmatched junction nucleotides: 1. Per the germline V gene, CDR1 is LNHDA and CDR2 is SQIVND (reference sequence). CDR3 length equals 17 residues.

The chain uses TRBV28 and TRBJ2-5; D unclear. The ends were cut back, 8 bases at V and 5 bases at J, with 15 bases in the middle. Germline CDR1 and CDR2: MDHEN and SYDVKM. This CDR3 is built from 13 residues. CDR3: CASGWDRAETQYF. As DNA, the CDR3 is TGTGCCAGCGGTTGGGATCGGGCCGAGACCCAGTACTTC. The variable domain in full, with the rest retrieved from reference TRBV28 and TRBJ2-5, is DVKVTQSSRYLVKRTGEKVFLECVQDMDHENMFWYRQDPGLGLRLIYFSYDVKMKEKGDIPEGYSVSREKKERFSLILESASTNQTSMYLCASGWDRAETQYFGPGTRLLVL.

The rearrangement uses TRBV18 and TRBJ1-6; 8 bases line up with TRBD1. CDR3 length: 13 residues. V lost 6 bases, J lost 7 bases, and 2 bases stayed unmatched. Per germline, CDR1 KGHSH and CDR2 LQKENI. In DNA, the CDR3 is TGTGCCAGCTCCCAGGGGGCAAATTCACCCCTCCACTTT. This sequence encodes CASSQGANSPLHF.

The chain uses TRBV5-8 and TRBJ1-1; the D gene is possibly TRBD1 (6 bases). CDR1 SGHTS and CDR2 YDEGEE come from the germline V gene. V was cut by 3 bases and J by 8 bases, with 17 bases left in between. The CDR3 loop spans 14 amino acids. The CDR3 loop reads CASSSQSLGGEAFF. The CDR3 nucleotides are TGTGCCAGCAGCTCCCAGTCTTTAGGGGGGGAAGCTTTCTTT.

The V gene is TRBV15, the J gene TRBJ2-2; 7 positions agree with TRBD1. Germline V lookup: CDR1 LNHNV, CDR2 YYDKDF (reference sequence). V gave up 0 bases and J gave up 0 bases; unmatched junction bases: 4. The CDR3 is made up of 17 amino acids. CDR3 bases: TGTGCCACCAGCAGAGATCCGACAGGGACGAACACCGGGGAGCTGTTTTTT. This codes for CATSRDPTGTNTGELFF.

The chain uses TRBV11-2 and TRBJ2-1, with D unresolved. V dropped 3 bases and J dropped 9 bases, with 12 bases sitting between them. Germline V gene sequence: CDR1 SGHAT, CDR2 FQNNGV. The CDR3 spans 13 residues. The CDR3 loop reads CASSLSVPGEQFF. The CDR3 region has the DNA TGTGCCAGCAGCTTGTCCGTCCCGGGTGAGCAGTTCTTC.

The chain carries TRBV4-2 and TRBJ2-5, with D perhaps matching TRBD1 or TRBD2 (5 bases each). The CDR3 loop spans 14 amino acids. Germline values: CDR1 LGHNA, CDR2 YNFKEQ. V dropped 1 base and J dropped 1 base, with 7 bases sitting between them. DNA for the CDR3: TGTGCCAGCAGCCAAGGGGGGTCCCAAGAGACCCAGTACTTC. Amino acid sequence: CASSQGGSQETQYF.

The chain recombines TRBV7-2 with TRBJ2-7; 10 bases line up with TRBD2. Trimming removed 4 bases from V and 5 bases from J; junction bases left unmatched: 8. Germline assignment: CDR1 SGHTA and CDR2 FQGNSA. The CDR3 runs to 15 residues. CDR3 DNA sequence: TGTGCCAGCAGCTCCCCCAGCGGGAGGGCCCACGAGCAGTACTTC. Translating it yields CASSSPSGRAHEQYF.

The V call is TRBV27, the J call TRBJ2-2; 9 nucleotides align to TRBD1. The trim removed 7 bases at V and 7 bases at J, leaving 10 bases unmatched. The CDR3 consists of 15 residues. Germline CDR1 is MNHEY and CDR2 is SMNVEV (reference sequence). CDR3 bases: TGTGCCAGCAAACTAGGGACAGGGTTAGGCGGGGAGCTGTTTTTT. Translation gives CASKLGTGLGGELFF.